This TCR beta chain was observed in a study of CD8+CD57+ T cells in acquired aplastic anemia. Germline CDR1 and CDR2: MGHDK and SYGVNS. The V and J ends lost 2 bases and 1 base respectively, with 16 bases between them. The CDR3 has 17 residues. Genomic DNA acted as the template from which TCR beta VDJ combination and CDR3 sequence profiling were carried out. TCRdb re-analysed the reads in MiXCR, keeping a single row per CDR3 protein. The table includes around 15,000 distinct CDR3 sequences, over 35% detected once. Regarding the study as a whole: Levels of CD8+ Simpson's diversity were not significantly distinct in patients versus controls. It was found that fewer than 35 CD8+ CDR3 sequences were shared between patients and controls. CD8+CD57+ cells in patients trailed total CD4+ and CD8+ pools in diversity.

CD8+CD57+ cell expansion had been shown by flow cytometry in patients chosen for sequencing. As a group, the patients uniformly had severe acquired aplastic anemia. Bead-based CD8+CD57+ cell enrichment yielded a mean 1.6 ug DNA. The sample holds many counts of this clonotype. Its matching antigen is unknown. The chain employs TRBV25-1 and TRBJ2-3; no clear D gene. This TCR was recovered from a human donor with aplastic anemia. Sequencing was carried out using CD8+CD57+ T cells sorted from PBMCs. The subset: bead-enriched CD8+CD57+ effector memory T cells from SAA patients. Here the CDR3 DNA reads TGTGCCAGCAGTGAACCTCCGTTCGGACCCCGCACAGATACGCAGTATTTT. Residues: CASSEPPFGPRTDTQYF.